This entry features one T cell receptor (beta chain) sequence. The data belong to a study of blood T cells in healthy people across ages. About the research overall: Roughly one uniquely barcoded beta molecule per two T cells was captured.

The second PCR ran about 6 to 11 cycles with a sample-barcoded 5' primer and J-beta primers. TCRdb redid the calling of the 5' RACE reads with MiXCR, one entry per CDR3 protein. The data show 910,000 or so distinct CDR3 sequences, 51% seen once. The germline CDR1 and CDR2 sequences are SGHVS and FQNEAQ. This CDR3 has 13 amino acids. V was clipped by 7 bases and J by 5 bases, with 14 bases between them. Material: blood. The sequence was collected from a woman in her sixties in good health. The chain employs TRBV7-8 and TRBJ2-5; D is tentatively TRBD1 or TRBD2 (5 bases each). In DNA form, the CDR3 reads TGTGCCAGCACCCGGGGACCTCCCGAGACCCAGTACTTC. This encodes CASTRGPPETQYF.